This T cell receptor beta chain comes out of a study of shared clonotypes between healthy human individuals (TCRdb year 2020). In the study overall: Two women and a few men aged 18 to 49 years were included in the cohort. For each donor, three plates each were used for CD4 naive and CD4 memory, two plates were used for CD8 naive, and one plate was used for CD8 memory. Different laboratories and diverse techniques were used to prepare libraries and sequence TCR repertoires, to increase sequencing depth and limit assay-specific biases. Blood TCR repertoires of a handful of healthy adults were deeply sequenced to estimate repertoire size and the extent of clonotype sharing between individuals. Between about 0.85 and 8.9 billion PBMCs per donor were obtained by leukapheresis. Study-level results and caveats: Only blood was sampled, and tissue TCR repertoires likely differ from those in blood. Because the study included only a small number of donors, the genetic and exposure-history diversity represented was limited. When several donors were compared, the shared fraction of clonotypes was roughly 5% for naive CD4, less than 4% for naive CD8, more than 2% for memory CD4, and around 0.4% for memory CD8. Pairwise subsampling indicated that sequencing depth was expected to affect the degree of clonotype sharing among donors. Rarefaction of sorted-subset datasets indicated incomplete sequencing despite the large sequencing depth. Higher generation probabilities were observed for clonotypes shared by all four sorted-subset donors than for non-shared clonotypes. Estimated clonotype richness was generally larger for naive than for memory subsets.

The donors were healthy, HIV-negative adults with no recently reported acute infections or vaccinations. Only Caucasian adults living in Nashville, Tennessee, USA were represented among the donors. CD4+ T cells were enriched by magnetic negative selection, after which naive cells were positively selected on CD45RA and the negative fraction was taken as the memory subset. Blood was obtained by leukapheresis, after which PBMCs were separated by Ficoll-Histopaque density gradient centrifugation and cryopreserved in liquid nitrogen vapor phase. Purity and quantity of every magnetically sorted T cell population were checked by analytical flow cytometry. From each sorted fraction, genomic DNA was isolated and quantified by UV absorbance on a Nanodrop 2000c. CDR3 length: 15 amino acids, cysteine to phenylalanine. Just the 45-base CDR3 DNA is kept, in frame starting at base 1. Between the V and J ends, shortened by 3 bases and 7 bases respectively, the junction contains 19 bases. From the germline V gene, CDR1 is SGDLS and CDR2 is YYNGEE.

TCR CDR3 regions were amplified from genomic DNA by multiplex PCR using the deep immunoSEQ assay. Extracted genomic DNA from each cell subset was distributed evenly across all wells of several immunoSEQ 96-well plates, and each plate was treated as a replicate. For sorted subsets, approximately 190 ng of genomic DNA, equivalent to around 29,000 T cell genomes, went into each replicate PCR. Purified libraries were quantified with a Qubit 3.0 fluorometer, sized on a Bioanalyzer 2100, and re-quantified with the KAPA Library Quantification kit. Every immunoSEQ 96-well plate was sequenced on a separate single-read 150-cycle Illumina NextSeq 550 flow cell. The published analysis was carried out like this. Because only junctional sequences without quality scores were contained in the immunoSEQ output, filtering matching that applied to full-length reads could not be performed. To assign V/J genes and CDR3, sequences were annotated using PyIR, a Python wrapper for IgBLAST v1.9, with IMGT germline references. Any read was removed if the V/J assignment was weak (E-value above 1e-6), the CDR3 was missing, or the read contained stop codons, out-of-frame junctions, or ambiguous translated residues. A V3J clonotype was defined by an identical inferred V gene, J gene, and CDR3 amino acid sequence. Percentage overlap between repertoires was computed as shared unique clonotypes divided by the size of the smaller repertoire. Richness of each repertoire was evaluated using RTK rarefaction, the Chao1 estimator, and Recon v2.1 estimates of unobserved clonotypes. Generation probabilities were computed with OLGA for all TCRbeta clonotypes obtained by the gDNA method from several donors. What TCRdb holds here is the immuneACCESS table cut down to in-frame rearrangements. Part of the clones is not present; checked against another copy, under half of the missing clones reflect an unresolved V gene, and the others are unexplained. Clone size and V and J calls were adopted from that table, with D and trimming inferred from the DNA. Within this sample are 950,000 to 1,100,000 clones, with roughly 80% of them counted one time only. Of the sample, around 1.5% is held by the ten largest clones.

As regards this clone: Its antigen remains unidentified. Base qualities were left out, and no much larger clone turns up one base away.

This TCR derives from a man aged 18 to 29 in good health. The chain is encoded by TRBV9 joined to TRBJ1-2; TRBD1 is perhaps the D gene, given 6 matching bases. The sample was memory CD4+ T cells sorted from blood. This sample's cell subset or site label indicates: CD45RA-negative fraction. The DNA is TGTGCCAGCAGCGCGGACAGCGGTGGGATAGGTGGCTACACCTTC. This gives the protein CASSADSGGIGGYTF.